One sample yielded the 26 T cell receptor beta chains listed below, sequenced in a study of technical replicates of blood from a few donors. Generated by immunoSEQ multiplex PCR, the TCRdb table keeps only in-frame clones and is missing some. The sample has approximately 58,000 clones; roughly 84% are singletons. Material: PBMCs. Receptors were obtained from a human donor in good health. Some clones in this sample may be carry-over from other donors' samples.

This clone was recorded a few times. The chain links TRBV29-1 to TRBJ2-7; D is unclear. The CDR3 is made up of 13 amino acids. Germline V gives CDR1 SQVTM, CDR2 ANQGSEA. V was clipped by 4 bases and J by 2 bases, with 12 bases between them. As DNA, the CDR3 is TGCAGCGTTGCTTACAGCCGTACCTACGAGCAGTACTTC. It encodes CSVAYSRTYEQYF.

The chain links TRBV4-3 to TRBJ2-7; D is perhaps TRBD1 (5 bases). The V and J ends lost 0 bases and 8 bases respectively, with 11 bases between them. The CDR3 has 13 residues. Germline CDR1 reads LGHNA; CDR2 reads YSLEER. The CDR3 is CASSQDNQGKQYF. The CDR3 nucleotides are TGCGCCAGCAGCCAAGATAATCAGGGAAAGCAGTACTTC.

The rearrangement links TRBV5-4 to TRBJ1-5; possibly TRBD1 for D (5 bases). CDR3 size: 13 residues. Germline CDR1 is SGHNT and CDR2 is YYREEE (reference sequence). Deletions cut 4 bases from V and 7 bases from J, with 12 bases between. As DNA, the CDR3 is TGTGCCAGCAGCCCGGGACTGTCACAGCCCCAGCATTTT. Amino acids: CASSPGLSQPQHF.

DNA for the CDR3: TGTGCCAGCAGTTACGGGAGGGGACACATCTCCTACGAGCAGTACTTC. Translating it yields CASSYGRGHISYEQYF. This chain links TRBV6-5 with TRBJ2-7, with D tentatively TRBD2 (7 bases). V lost 2 bases and J 0 bases, leaving 14 bases between the germline ends. Germline V gene data show CDR1 as MNHEY and CDR2 as SVGAGI. The CDR3 covers 16 residues.

The genes are TRBV20-1 and TRBJ2-3; D uncertain. CDR3 length: 11 residues. Germline lookup yields CDR1 DFQATT and CDR2 SNEGSKA (reference sequence). V was pared by 6 bases and J by 9 bases, with 13 bases between. The CDR3 coding sequence is TGCAGTGCCCCCACCCTTCGGACGCAGTATTTT. This codes for CSAPTLRTQYF.

The genes are TRBV6-5 and TRBJ1-5, with D uncertain. The CDR3 runs 13 residues. V was pared by 2 bases and J by 5 bases, with 7 bases between. From germline, CDR1 is MNHEY and CDR2 SVGAGI. CDR3 DNA sequence: TGTGCCAGCAGTTACGAGCGTTATCAGCCCCAGCATTTT. It codes for CASSYERYQPQHF.

The rearrangement uses TRBV7-2 and TRBJ2-7; 13 bases agree with TRBD2. Germline trimming cut 0 bases from V and 1 base from J; bases unmatched to any gene: 3. The germline CDR1 and CDR2 sequences are SGHTA and FQGNSA. The CDR3 is 17 residues long. DNA for the CDR3: TGTGCCAGCAGCTTAGCGCGACTAGCGGGGGGATCCTACGAGCAGTACTTC. Translation gives CASSLARLAGGSYEQYF.

The chain carries TRBV5-1 and TRBJ1-1; tentative D call: TRBD1 (5 bases). Germline V gene lookup returns CDR1 SGHRS and CDR2 YFSETQ. The CDR3 runs to 14 residues. The ends were cut back, 2 bases at V and 6 bases at J, with 14 bases in the middle. The DNA for the CDR3 is TGCGCCAGCAGCTTTGGGAGGGACGGGGCTGAAGCTTTCTTT. Its translation: CASSFGRDGAEAFF.

The rearrangement links TRBV7-9 to TRBJ2-3, with no clear D. Per the germline V gene, CDR1 is SEHNR and CDR2 is FQNEAQ (reference sequence). Trimming removed 5 bases from V and 0 bases from J, with 3 bases in between. The CDR3 consists of 12 residues. The CDR3 DNA follows: TGTGCCAGCAGCATAAGCACAGATACGCAGTATTTT. Its translation is CASSISTDTQYF.

This sequence joins TRBV5-6 and TRBJ2-7, with 11 positions matching TRBD1. The CDR3 length is 19 residues. CDR1 and CDR2 from the germline V gene are SGHDT and YYEEEE. With 4 bases clipped from V and 1 base from J, the junction kept 16 bases outside the gene matches. The DNA for the CDR3 is TGTGCCAGCAGCACAATGTGGACAGGGGGCTTAAGGGGTTCCTACGAGCAGTACTTC. It is translated as CASSTMWTGGLRGSYEQYF.

The V and J genes are TRBV9 and TRBJ2-7; 7 nucleotides line up with TRBD2. The germline V gene has CDR1 SGDLS and CDR2 YYNGEE. The CDR3 length is 14 residues. V trimming: 0 bases; J trimming: 2 bases; junction bases outside the gene matches: 2. CDR3 amino acids: CASSVGEGTYEQYF. CDR3 nucleotide sequence: TGTGCCAGCAGCGTAGGGGAGGGAACCTACGAGCAGTACTTC.

The chain recombines TRBV9 with TRBJ2-2, with 9 bases aligning to TRBD2. The length of the CDR3 is 16 residues. Germline lookup yields CDR1 SGDLS and CDR2 YYNGEE. With V trimmed by 4 bases and J by 7 bases, 11 bases remained unmatched. The CDR3 DNA sequence: TGTGCCAGCAGCCCGCCCTCCGGGACTAGCATCGGGGAGCTGTTTTTT. It yields the protein CASSPPSGTSIGELFF.

The chain links TRBV19 to TRBJ2-1; D is perhaps TRBD1 (5 bases). The CDR3 has 14 amino acids. Germline V lookup: CDR1 LNHDA, CDR2 SQIVND (reference sequence). The V gene lost 6 bases and the J gene lost 6 bases, with 15 bases spanning the gap. CDR3 nucleotides: TGTGCCAGTAGCAGACCTCAGGGTAGCAATGAGCAGTTCTTC. Translating gives CASSRPQGSNEQFF.

The V and J genes are TRBV9 and TRBJ2-3, with TRBD2 identical over 9 bases. The germline V gene encodes CDR1 SGDLS and CDR2 YYNGEE. V lost 4 bases and J lost 6; bases outside the gene matches: 12. The CDR3 length is 16 residues. The CDR3 region is CASSPLGVAGVDTQYF. CDR3 sequence (DNA): TGTGCCAGCAGCCCCCTGGGGGTAGCGGGGGTGGATACGCAGTATTTT.

A single count supports this clone. The gene calls are TRBV19 and TRBJ1-5; TRBD1 matches 9 bases. Germline trimming cut 9 bases from V and 3 bases from J; bases unmatched to any gene: 6. Germline-derived CDR1 and CDR2 are LNHDA and SQIVND (reference sequence). CDR3 length: 14 amino acids. In DNA form, the CDR3 reads TGTGCCAGCGGGACAGGGCCCCCCAATCAGCCCCAGCATTTT. Translation: CASGTGPPNQPQHF.

This clone has just one count. This chain links TRBV7-5 with TRBJ2-3; the table's D call, TRBD1, has no DNA check behind it. TRBV7-5 is described as a pseudogene. The CDR3 has 14 residues. CDR3 in DNA: TGTGTCAGAAGCGATAAGGGGGCGAGAGATACGCAGTATTTT. Translated: CVRSDKGARDTQYF.

The chain recombines TRBV5-1 with TRBJ2-5; D uncertain. CDR1 and CDR2 from the germline V gene are SGHRS and YFSETQ. CDR3 length: 12 residues. The germline V and J ends were trimmed by 7 bases and 3 bases, with 10 bases remaining between them. The CDR3 spells CASLLIKETQYF. The DNA of the CDR3 is TGCGCCAGCCTCCTAATTAAAGAGACCCAGTACTTC.

The rearrangement links TRBV11-3 to TRBJ2-3, with 7 nucleotides matching TRBD2. V lost 7 bases and J lost 0; bases outside the gene matches: 10. CDR3 length: 16 residues. Germline loops: CDR1 SGHNT, CDR2 YENEEA. CDR3 in DNA: TGTGCCAGCACCGTTGGGGGGGGGACTAGCACAGATACGCAGTATTTT. It specifies CASTVGGGTSTDTQYF.

Here the CDR3 reads CASSSSGHGQPQHF. CDR3 nucleotide sequence: TGTGCCAGCAGCTCGAGTGGGCACGGTCAGCCCCAGCATTTT. This chain uses TRBV7-9 with TRBJ1-5; D gene uncertain. The CDR3 spans 14 residues. In germline, CDR1 is SEHNR, CDR2 FQNEAQ (reference sequence). V was trimmed by 4 bases and J by 6 bases, leaving 13 bases between them.

V is TRBV27 and J is TRBJ1-2; TRBD1 aligns across 8 bases. The trim removed 6 bases at V and 5 bases at J, leaving 11 bases unmatched. The CDR3 is 15 amino acids. Germline assignment: CDR1 MNHEY and CDR2 SMNVEV (reference sequence). CDR3 sequence: CASRIRAGTGYGYTF. The CDR3, as DNA: TGTGCCAGCAGAATAAGAGCCGGGACAGGATATGGCTACACCTTC.

This clone has more than one count but fewer than ten. The rearrangement links TRBV5-5 to TRBJ1-2; D may be TRBD1 (5 bases). The ends were cut back, 1 base at V and 4 bases at J, with 14 bases in the middle. The CDR3 has 15 residues. Germline assignment: CDR1 SGHKS and CDR2 YYEKEE (reference sequence). The CDR3 coding sequence is TGTGCCAGCAGCTTGAGTCAGGGTACGGCCTATGGCTACACCTTC. It encodes CASSLSQGTAYGYTF.

The sample holds one count of this clone. V is TRBV30 and J is TRBJ1-2; no clear D gene. Between the trimmed V and J ends, which lost 0 bases and 5 bases, there was a span of 7 bases. This CDR3 spans 12 amino acids. CDR1 GTSNPN and CDR2 SVGIG come from the germline V gene (reference sequence). The CDR3, as DNA: TGTGCCTGGAGTGTTTGGGAGTATGGCTACACCTTC. Translating it yields CAWSVWEYGYTF. Full variable domain (missing parts from reference TRBV30 and TRBJ1-2): SQTIHQWPATLVQPVGSPLSLECTVEGTSNPNLYWYRQAAGRGLQLLFYSVGIGQISSEVPQNLSASRPQDRQFILSSKKLLLSDSGFYLCAWSVWEYGYTFGSGTRLTVV.

This sequence joins TRBV7-3 and TRBJ2-5; 8 nucleotides agree with TRBD2. Unmatched junction bases numbered 9, after V lost 5 bases and J lost 4 bases. Germline assignment: CDR1 SGHTA and CDR2 FQGTGA. The CDR3 covers 15 residues. CDR3 in DNA: TGTGCCAGCAGCCCCAACGGGGGGGCCGGAGAGACCCAGTACTTC. It specifies CASSPNGGAGETQYF.

The chain combines TRBV5-6 with TRBJ1-6; D is unresolved. Trimming took 0 bases from V and 2 from J, leaving 6 bases between them. Germline CDR1 SGHDT, CDR2 YYEEEE. The CDR3 sequence is 15 residues long. The CDR3: CASSLARAYNSPLHF. The CDR3 DNA is TGTGCCAGCAGCTTGGCGCGTGCCTATAATTCACCCCTCCACTTT.

The V and J genes are TRBV6-5 and TRBJ1-5, with D possibly TRBD1 on 6 matching bases. CDR3 length: 13 amino acids. Germline lookup yields CDR1 MNHEY and CDR2 SVGAGI. V lost 4 bases and J 5 bases, leaving 9 bases between the germline ends. CDR3 amino acids: CASSSQGYQPQHF. The CDR3 region has the DNA TGTGCCAGCAGTTCTCAGGGGTATCAGCCCCAGCATTTT.

The CDR3 DNA is TGTGCCAGCAGTTACGAAGGGGGAGTAGGCACTGAAGCTTTCTTT. Protein sequence: CASSYEGGVGTEAFF. The chain couples TRBV6-6 to TRBJ1-1, with D maybe TRBD1 (6 bases). Trimming shortened V by 2 bases and J by 4 bases, and 14 bases separated the two germline ends. Germline V gene data show CDR1 as MNHNY and CDR2 as SVGAGI (reference sequence). This CDR3 comprises 15 residues.